Below, one T cell receptor (beta chain) is given with its context. The sample belongs to a study of cytomegalovirus exposure and HLA in healthy donors. The PCR was carried out with 60 Vbeta primers and 13 Jbeta primers. Here immunoSEQ multiplex PCR was the method, and the copy in TCRdb shows in-frame clones only, minus some. The sample carries roughly 190,000 clones, about 77% recorded once. Germline CDR1 reads LNHNV; CDR2 reads YYDKDF (reference sequence). V gave up 0 bases and J gave up 3 bases; unmatched junction bases: 10. The CDR3 loop spans 18 amino acids. The sequenced sample consisted of PBMCs. This clonotype was obtained from a female donor in good health and CMV-seronegative. V is TRBV15 and J is TRBJ2-3; 9 bases fit TRBD2. CDR3 bases: TGTGCCACCAGCAGAGATTTTGGCGGGGGGGCTAGAACAGATACGCAGTATTTT. It is translated as CATSRDFGGGARTDTQYF.